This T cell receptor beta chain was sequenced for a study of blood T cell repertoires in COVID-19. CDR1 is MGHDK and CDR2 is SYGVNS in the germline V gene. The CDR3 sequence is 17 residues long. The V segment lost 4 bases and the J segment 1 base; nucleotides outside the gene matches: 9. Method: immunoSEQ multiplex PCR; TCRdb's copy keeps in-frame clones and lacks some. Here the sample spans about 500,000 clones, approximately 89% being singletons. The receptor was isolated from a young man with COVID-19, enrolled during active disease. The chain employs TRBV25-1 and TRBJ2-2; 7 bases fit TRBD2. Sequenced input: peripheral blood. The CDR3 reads CASSAPQRGMNTGELFF. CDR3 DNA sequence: TGTGCCAGCAGTGCCCCCCAGCGGGGCATGAACACCGGGGAGCTGTTTTTT.